Listed below are T cell receptor beta chains from one sample, sequenced in a study of shared clonotypes between healthy human individuals. Data came from immunoSEQ multiplex PCR; TCRdb stores just in-frame clones and leaves some out. This sample has hundreds of thousands of clones; about 96% occur once, and the top ten carry 0.06%. The sequenced material came from naive CD4+ T cells sorted from blood. The source of these receptors is a woman in her twenties or thirties in good health. CDR3s include the opening cysteine and the closing phenylalanine or tryptophan. D genes are given only for firm matches. Where a row states a size, it is once, few, many or the class of an expanded clone; other rows omit it.

abundance: -; d_gene: -; v_gene: TRBV18; j_gene: TRBJ1-5; CDR3aa: CASSPFSGQPQHF; CDR3nt: TGTGCCAGCTCACCATTCTCAGGGCAGCCCCAGCATTTT
abundance: -; d_gene: -; v_gene: TRBV19; j_gene: TRBJ1-3; CDR3aa: CASSYSGGSGNTIYF; CDR3nt: TGTGCCAGTAGTTACAGCGGGGGATCTGGAAACACCATATATTTT
abundance: -; d_gene: -; v_gene: TRBV27; j_gene: TRBJ1-1; CDR3aa: CASSFNPAGAPTEAFF; CDR3nt: TGTGCCAGCAGTTTCAACCCCGCCGGGGCGCCCACTGAAGCTTTCTTT
abundance: -; d_gene: -; v_gene: TRBV30; j_gene: TRBJ1-2; CDR3aa: CAGGQTGQGGYTF; CDR3nt: TGTGCCGGAGGGCAAACAGGGCAAGGTGGCTACACCTTC
abundance: -; d_gene: -; v_gene: TRBV14; j_gene: TRBJ2-1; CDR3aa: CASSSPPYNEQFF; CDR3nt: TGTGCCAGCAGCTCCCCGCCGTACAATGAGCAGTTCTTC
abundance: -; d_gene: -; v_gene: TRBV6-1; j_gene: TRBJ2-7; CDR3aa: CASSGGLSSYEQYF; CDR3nt: TGTGCCAGCAGTGGCGGACTGAGCTCCTACGAGCAGTACTTC
abundance: -; d_gene: -; v_gene: TRBV5-1; j_gene: TRBJ2-1; CDR3aa: CASSLDGYNEQFF; CDR3nt: TGCGCCAGCAGCTTAGATGGATACAATGAGCAGTTCTTC
abundance: -; d_gene: -; v_gene: TRBV5-6; j_gene: TRBJ1-5; CDR3aa: CASSFWTAREPQHF; CDR3nt: TGTGCCAGCAGCTTTTGGACAGCCAGAGAGCCCCAGCATTTT
abundance: once; d_gene: TRBD2; v_gene: TRBV9; j_gene: TRBJ2-1; CDR3aa: CASSVASGMYNEQFF; CDR3nt: TGTGCCAGCAGCGTAGCCAGCGGGATGTACAATGAGCAGTTCTTC
abundance: -; d_gene: -; v_gene: TRBV5-1; j_gene: TRBJ2-6; CDR3aa: CASSLGASDSGANVLTF; CDR3nt: TGCGCCAGCAGCTTGGGCGCATCGGACTCTGGGGCCAACGTCCTGACTTTC
abundance: -; d_gene: TRBD1; v_gene: TRBV25-1; j_gene: TRBJ2-4; CDR3aa: CASSAGTENIQYF; CDR3nt: TGTGCCAGCAGTGCCGGGACAGAAAACATTCAGTACTTC
abundance: -; d_gene: -; v_gene: TRBV4-1; j_gene: TRBJ2-1; CDR3aa: CASRGTVDLNEQFF; CDR3nt: TGCGCCAGTAGAGGGACGGTGGATCTCAATGAGCAGTTCTTC
abundance: -; d_gene: TRBD1; v_gene: TRBV15; j_gene: TRBJ2-1; CDR3aa: CATSRGGQGANEQFF; CDR3nt: TGTGCCACCAGCAGAGGGGGACAGGGGGCAAATGAGCAGTTCTTC
abundance: -; d_gene: -; v_gene: TRBV7-9; j_gene: TRBJ2-3; CDR3aa: CASSLRPTGYSTDTQYF; CDR3nt: TGTGCCAGCAGCTTACGCCCCACAGGGTACAGCACAGATACGCAGTATTTT
abundance: -; d_gene: TRBD1; v_gene: TRBV14; j_gene: TRBJ1-2; CDR3aa: CASSTRFAGGGPYGYTF; CDR3nt: TGTGCCAGCAGCACAAGGTTTGCAGGGGGCGGACCCTATGGCTACACCTTC
abundance: -; d_gene: -; v_gene: TRBV9; j_gene: TRBJ2-1; CDR3aa: CASSARLNNEQFF; CDR3nt: TGTGCCAGCAGCGCCCGACTTAACAATGAGCAGTTCTTC
abundance: -; d_gene: -; v_gene: TRBV6-5; j_gene: TRBJ1-1; CDR3aa: CASRLNTEAFF; CDR3nt: TGTGCCAGCCGTTTGAACACTGAAGCTTTCTTT
abundance: -; d_gene: -; v_gene: TRBV5-1; j_gene: TRBJ1-1; CDR3aa: CASSLQGNTEAFF; CDR3nt: TGCGCCAGCAGCTTGCAGGGAAACACTGAAGCTTTCTTT
abundance: -; d_gene: -; v_gene: TRBV5-4; j_gene: TRBJ2-1; CDR3aa: CASRRLESYNEQFF; CDR3nt: TGTGCCAGCAGGCGACTAGAATCCTACAATGAGCAGTTCTTC
abundance: -; d_gene: -; v_gene: TRBV4-1; j_gene: TRBJ1-1; CDR3aa: CASSPKVDTEAFF; CDR3nt: TGCGCCAGCAGCCCGAAAGTGGACACTGAAGCTTTCTTT
abundance: -; d_gene: -; v_gene: TRBV27; j_gene: TRBJ2-3; CDR3aa: CASSLSLGLSRADTQYF; CDR3nt: TGTGCCAGCAGTTTAAGTCTTGGGCTTTCCAGGGCAGATACGCAGTATTTT
abundance: -; d_gene: -; v_gene: TRBV2; j_gene: TRBJ1-1; CDR3aa: CASSEGAGWYTEAFF; CDR3nt: TGTGCCAGCAGTGAAGGGGCTGGTTGGTACACTGAAGCTTTCTTT
abundance: -; d_gene: TRBD1; v_gene: TRBV5-1; j_gene: TRBJ2-2; CDR3aa: CASSLRTGDTTGELFF; CDR3nt: TGCGCCAGCAGCCTACGGACAGGGGATACCACCGGGGAGCTGTTTTTT
abundance: -; d_gene: TRBD2; v_gene: TRBV5-4; j_gene: TRBJ2-7; CDR3aa: CASSLGTSGAYEQYF; CDR3nt: TGTGCCAGCAGCTTGGGGACTAGCGGAGCCTACGAGCAGTACTTC
abundance: -; d_gene: TRBD2; v_gene: TRBV19; j_gene: TRBJ2-2; CDR3aa: CASKPGGKYTGELFF; CDR3nt: TGTGCCAGTAAGCCGGGAGGGAAATACACCGGGGAGCTGTTTTTT
abundance: -; d_gene: -; v_gene: TRBV6-5; j_gene: TRBJ1-3; CDR3aa: CASSYSIVNTIYF; CDR3nt: TGTGCCAGCAGTTACTCCATCGTAAACACCATATATTTT
abundance: once; d_gene: -; v_gene: TRBV11-1; j_gene: TRBJ2-7; CDR3aa: CASSLARTDRYEQYF; CDR3nt: TGTGCCAGCAGCTTAGCGAGGACAGACCGCTACGAGCAGTACTTC
abundance: -; d_gene: TRBD2; v_gene: TRBV15; j_gene: TRBJ2-5; CDR3aa: CATSKEGGTSGTSETQYF; CDR3nt: TGTGCCACCAGCAAAGAAGGCGGGACTAGCGGGACTTCAGAGACCCAGTACTTC
abundance: -; d_gene: TRBD1; v_gene: TRBV7-9; j_gene: TRBJ1-3; CDR3aa: CASSETGTGNTIYF; CDR3nt: TGTGCCAGCAGCGAGACAGGGACTGGAAACACCATATATTTT
abundance: -; d_gene: TRBD1; v_gene: TRBV11-3; j_gene: TRBJ2-1; CDR3aa: CASSLEGGAYNEQFF; CDR3nt: TGTGCCAGCAGCTTAGAAGGGGGCGCCTACAATGAGCAGTTCTTC
abundance: -; d_gene: -; v_gene: TRBV6-5; j_gene: TRBJ2-5; CDR3aa: CASSSTGRETQYF; CDR3nt: TGTGCCAGCAGTTCCACAGGGAGAGAGACCCAGTACTTC
abundance: -; d_gene: TRBD1; v_gene: TRBV7-3; j_gene: TRBJ1-1; CDR3aa: CASSLQGAMSTEAFF; CDR3nt: TGTGCCAGCAGCTTACAGGGGGCTATGAGCACTGAAGCTTTCTTT
abundance: -; d_gene: TRBD1; v_gene: TRBV4-1; j_gene: TRBJ1-1; CDR3aa: CASSQAPPGGMNTEAFF; CDR3nt: TGCGCCAGCAGCCAAGCTCCTCCAGGGGGCATGAACACTGAAGCTTTCTTT
abundance: -; d_gene: TRBD1; v_gene: TRBV9; j_gene: TRBJ1-2; CDR3aa: CASSVGQGPYGYTF; CDR3nt: TGTGCCAGCAGCGTAGGACAGGGGCCCTATGGCTACACCTTC
abundance: -; d_gene: TRBD1; v_gene: TRBV6-6; j_gene: TRBJ1-2; CDR3aa: CASSYLGTESYGYTF; CDR3nt: TGTGCCAGCAGTTACCTTGGGACAGAGTCTTATGGCTACACCTTC
abundance: -; d_gene: -; v_gene: TRBV6-1; j_gene: TRBJ1-2; CDR3aa: CASSEGHGGSYGYTF; CDR3nt: TGTGCCAGCAGTGAAGGTCACGGTGGGAGCTATGGCTACACCTTC
abundance: -; d_gene: TRBD2; v_gene: TRBV9; j_gene: TRBJ2-1; CDR3aa: CASSVTSGSSYNEQFF; CDR3nt: TGTGCCAGCAGCGTAACTAGCGGTAGCTCCTACAATGAGCAGTTCTTC
abundance: -; d_gene: TRBD2; v_gene: TRBV5-1; j_gene: TRBJ2-7; CDR3aa: CASSPSVAGGPGEQYF; CDR3nt: TGCGCCAGCAGCCCCAGCGTGGCGGGAGGGCCCGGGGAGCAGTACTTC
abundance: -; d_gene: TRBD2; v_gene: TRBV5-1; j_gene: TRBJ2-1; CDR3aa: CASSWETSGTYNEQFF; CDR3nt: TGCGCCAGCAGCTGGGAGACTAGCGGGACCTACAATGAGCAGTTCTTC
abundance: -; d_gene: -; v_gene: TRBV9; j_gene: TRBJ1-1; CDR3aa: CASSVTKDTEAFF; CDR3nt: TGTGCCAGCAGCGTTACAAAGGACACTGAAGCTTTCTTT
abundance: -; d_gene: TRBD2; v_gene: TRBV28; j_gene: TRBJ2-2; CDR3aa: CASSFPLAGGRNTGELFF; CDR3nt: TGTGCCAGCAGTTTTCCACTAGCGGGAGGCCGGAACACCGGGGAGCTGTTTTTT
abundance: -; d_gene: TRBD1; v_gene: TRBV29-1; j_gene: TRBJ1-1; CDR3aa: CSSTGQGADTEAFF; CDR3nt: TGCAGCTCCACGGGACAGGGGGCTGACACTGAAGCTTTCTTT
abundance: once; d_gene: -; v_gene: TRBV21-1; j_gene: TRBJ2-5; CDR3aa: CASSKRGETQYF; CDR3nt: TGTGCCAGCAGCAAACGAGGTGAGACCCAGTACTTC
abundance: -; d_gene: TRBD2; v_gene: TRBV4-2; j_gene: TRBJ2-7; CDR3aa: CASSLDPGTRKQYF; CDR3nt: TGTGCCAGCAGCTTGGACCCCGGGACTAGAAAGCAGTACTTC
abundance: once; d_gene: TRBD2; v_gene: TRBV4-2; j_gene: TRBJ2-7; CDR3aa: CASSQARTSEAYEQYF; CDR3nt: TGTGCCAGCAGCCAAGCCAGGACTAGCGAAGCTTACGAGCAGTACTTC
abundance: -; d_gene: TRBD1; v_gene: TRBV5-5; j_gene: TRBJ2-7; CDR3aa: CASSQGTEYEQYF; CDR3nt: TGTGCCAGCAGCCAAGGGACAGAATACGAGCAGTACTTC
abundance: -; d_gene: TRBD1; v_gene: TRBV19; j_gene: TRBJ1-2; CDR3aa: CASSSRGTGDRYYGYTF; CDR3nt: TGTGCCAGTAGTTCCCGCGGGACAGGGGACCGGTACTATGGCTACACCTTC
abundance: -; d_gene: -; v_gene: TRBV28; j_gene: TRBJ1-1; CDR3aa: CASSLTKRGTEAFF; CDR3nt: TGTGCCAGCAGTCTGACCAAGAGGGGCACTGAAGCTTTCTTT
abundance: once; d_gene: -; v_gene: TRBV19; j_gene: TRBJ2-1; CDR3aa: CASSALAQDNEQFF; CDR3nt: TGTGCCAGTAGTGCCCTAGCGCAAGACAATGAGCAGTTCTTC
abundance: once; d_gene: TRBD1; v_gene: TRBV4-1; j_gene: TRBJ1-4; CDR3aa: CASSQVWSGGNEKLFF; CDR3nt: TGCGCCAGCAGCCAAGTATGGTCAGGGGGTAATGAAAAACTGTTTTTT
abundance: -; d_gene: -; v_gene: TRBV7-2; j_gene: TRBJ1-1; CDR3aa: CASSLLGKNTEAFF; CDR3nt: TGTGCCAGCAGCTTACTGGGAAAGAACACTGAAGCTTTCTTT
abundance: -; d_gene: TRBD1; v_gene: TRBV19; j_gene: TRBJ2-1; CDR3aa: CASSTGTGANNEQFF; CDR3nt: TGTGCCAGTAGTACAGGGACAGGGGCGAACAATGAGCAGTTCTTC